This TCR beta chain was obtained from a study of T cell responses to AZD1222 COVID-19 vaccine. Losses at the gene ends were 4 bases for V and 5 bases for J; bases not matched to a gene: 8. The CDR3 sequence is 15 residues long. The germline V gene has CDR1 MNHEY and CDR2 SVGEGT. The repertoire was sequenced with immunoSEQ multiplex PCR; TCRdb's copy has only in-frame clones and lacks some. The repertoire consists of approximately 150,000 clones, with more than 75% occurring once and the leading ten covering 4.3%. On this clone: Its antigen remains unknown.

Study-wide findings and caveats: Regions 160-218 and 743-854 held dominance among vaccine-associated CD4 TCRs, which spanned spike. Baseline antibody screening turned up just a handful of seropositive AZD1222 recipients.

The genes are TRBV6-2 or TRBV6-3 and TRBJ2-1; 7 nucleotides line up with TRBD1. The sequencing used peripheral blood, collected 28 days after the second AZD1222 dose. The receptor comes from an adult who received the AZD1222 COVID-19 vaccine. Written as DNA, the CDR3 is TGTGCCAGCAGTTTTGACAGGGTCAGCGACAATGAGCAGTTCTTC. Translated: CASSFDRVSDNEQFF.